The 13 T cell receptor beta chains in this list originate from one sample, sequenced in a study of CD8 T cell repertoires and HIV-1 epitope variants (dated by TCRdb to between 2020 and 2021). These receptors have no identified antigens. The receptor library was made with the immunoSEQ multiplex PCR assay. The clones in this table, taken by TCRdb from immuneACCESS, are in-frame only. Not every clone is retained; where verified, under half of the shortfall comes from an unresolved V gene, and the cause of the rest is unknown. The sample yields approximately 4,900 clones; under 70% were counted once. Of the sample, roughly two fifths is held by the ten largest clones. Source material: cultured CD8+ T cells derived from PBMCs. The receptors stem from a male donor with HIV.

This clone was detected only a few times. The rearrangement links TRBV6-5 to TRBJ2-6; D unclear. The V gene's germline CDR1 is MNHEY and CDR2 SVGAGI. Trimming shortened V by 0 bases and J by 0 bases, and 3 bases separated the two germline ends. This CDR3 is built from 15 residues. The CDR3 sequence is CASSYSFSGANVLTF. For the CDR3, the DNA is TGTGCCAGCAGTTACTCCTTCTCTGGGGCCAACGTCCTGACTTTC.

This clone has more than one count but fewer than ten. The chain links TRBV2 to TRBJ2-7, with TRBD1 identical over 9 bases. There are 15 residues in the CDR3. V lost 3 bases, J lost 5 bases, and 8 bases stayed unmatched. Germline loops: CDR1 SNHLY, CDR2 FYNNEI. The CDR3 DNA is TGTGCCAGCAGTGAGGCGTTCGGGACAGGGAACGAGCAGTACTTC. Amino acids: CASSEAFGTGNEQYF.

CDR3 residues: CASRVGTGELFF. The CDR3 bases are TGTGCCAGCAGGGTCGGGACCGGGGAGCTGTTTTTT. The chain joins TRBV27 to TRBJ2-2; D unclear. There are 12 residues in the CDR3. The germline V and J ends were trimmed by 6 bases and 5 bases, with 7 bases remaining between them. Germline CDR1 is MNHEY and CDR2 is SMNVEV (reference sequence).

With regard to this clone: At one boundary the junction diverges from the germline segment, which might be a read error. The genes are TRBV9 and TRBJ2-7; 12 bases fit TRBD1. In germline, CDR1 is SGDLS, CDR2 YYNGEE. The CDR3 is made up of 15 amino acids. The chain's CDR3 is CASSVEGQGAYEQHF. The CDR3 DNA sequence: TGTGCCAGCAGCGTAGAGGGACAGGGGGCCTACGAGCAGCACTTC.

Written as DNA, the CDR3 is TGTGCCAGCAGCTCGGACTACCAGACGTTCTCTGGGGCCAACGTCCTGACTTTC. Its translation is CASSSDYQTFSGANVLTF. This chain joins TRBV5-8 and TRBJ2-6, with D possibly being TRBD2 (6 bases). The germline V gene encodes CDR1 SGHTS and CDR2 YDEGEE. This CDR3 is built from 18 residues. V lost 3 bases and J 0 bases, leaving 16 bases between the germline ends. The whole variable domain, filled in from reference TRBV5-8 and TRBJ2-6, reads EAGVTQSPTHLIKTRGQQATLRCSPISGHTSVYWYQQALGLGLQFLLWYDEGEERNRGNFPPRFSGRQFPNYSSELNVNALELEDSALYLCASSSDYQTFSGANVLTFGAGSRLTVL.

The V call is TRBV4-1, the J call TRBJ2-7; weak D call: TRBD2 (6 bases). The CDR3 covers 14 residues. Germline V gives CDR1 MGHRA, CDR2 YSYEKL. Trimming left V 0 bases short and J 2 bases short, with 8 bases between. CDR3 nucleotide sequence: TGCGCCAGCAGCCAAGAGGAGGGTACCTACGAGCAGTACTTC. Its protein product is CASSQEEGTYEQYF.

The CDR3 loop reads CASSSDTEAFF. CDR3 nucleotide sequence: TGTGCCAGCAGCTCCGACACTGAAGCTTTCTTT. This chain connects TRBV7-6 to TRBJ1-1; D call uncertain. Germline-derived CDR1 and CDR2 are SGHVS and FNYEAQ. This CDR3 comprises 11 residues. With 4 bases removed from V and 3 bases from J, the gap between germline ends came to 3 bases.

The chain links TRBV7-9 to TRBJ2-1; possibly TRBD2 for D (6 bases). The germline gives CDR1 SEHNR, CDR2 FQNEAQ (reference sequence). This CDR3 has 12 residues. The V gene lost 5 bases and the J gene lost 9 bases, with 11 bases spanning the gap. CDR3 nucleotide sequence: TGTGCCAGCAGCCCCACCGGGGGTGAGCAGTTCTTC. Translating gives CASSPTGGEQFF.

This chain links TRBV30 with TRBJ1-3; no clear D. CDR1 and CDR2 from the germline V gene are GTSNPN and SVGIG (reference sequence). Between the trimmed V and J ends, which lost 4 bases and 0 bases, there was a span of 4 bases. This CDR3 region has 12 residues. CDR3 nucleotides: TGTGCCTGGATCAGCTCTGGAAACACCATATATTTT. Translating it yields CAWISSGNTIYF.

The chain employs TRBV28 and TRBJ1-4; D unclear. From germline, CDR1 is MDHEN and CDR2 SYDVKM. The CDR3 consists of 11 residues. V was clipped by 3 bases and J by 8 bases, with 4 bases between them. Written as DNA, the CDR3 is TGTGCCAGCAGTTTTGAAGAAAAACTGTTTTTT. Encoded protein: CASSFEEKLFF.

This clone was counted a few times. The CDR3 sequence: CASSRGTEAFF. CDR3 sequence (DNA): TGTGCCAGCAGTAGAGGCACTGAAGCTTTCTTT. The chain has TRBV21-1 and TRBJ1-1. TRBV21-1 corresponds to a pseudogene. There are 11 residues in the CDR3.

This chain uses TRBV28 with TRBJ2-5; the match to TRBD1 covers 10 bases. The CDR3 extends over 14 amino acids. Germline V lookup: CDR1 MDHEN, CDR2 SYDVKM. V dropped 4 bases and J dropped 5; count of bases not matched to a gene: 4. This CDR3 is CASSSDRGEETQYF. CDR3 DNA sequence: TGTGCCAGCAGTTCGGACAGGGGGGAGGAGACCCAGTACTTC.

The chain combines TRBV19 with TRBJ2-7; TRBD1 agrees at 11 bases. V shed 8 bases, J shed 2 bases, and the junction held 5 bases outside the gene matches. CDR1 and CDR2 (germline): LNHDA, SQIVND (reference sequence). This CDR3 is built from 14 residues. CDR3 loop: CASQPGQGAYEQYF. The DNA for the CDR3 is TGTGCCAGTCAACCGGGACAGGGGGCCTACGAGCAGTACTTC.